The source of this T cell receptor beta chain is a study of T cell responses to AZD1222 COVID-19 vaccine. The study, taken as a whole, reports: Repertoire sampling occurred only after the peak T cell response. Two AZD1222 doses significantly raised spike-specific TCR breadth and depth over controls.

The table came from immunoSEQ multiplex PCR; TCRdb's copy has only in-frame clones and leaves some out. Here the sample spans about 160,000 clones, about 92% being singletons. The J segment lost 0 bases and the V segment lost 6 bases, leaving 8 bases of the junction unmatched. This CDR3 has 16 residues. Germline CDR1 is MDHEN and CDR2 is SYDVKM. In this sample, this clone is medium-sized. Its antigen is not known. The rearrangement uses TRBV28 and TRBJ2-1; TRBD1 matches 7 bases. The TCR sequence derives from an adult who received the AZD1222 COVID-19 vaccine. The sample here was peripheral blood, taken 28 days after the second AZD1222 dose. The CDR3 coding sequence is TGTGCCAGCAGCCTCCGGGGACAGTACTCCTACAATGAGCAGTTCTTC. It encodes CASSLRGQYSYNEQFF.